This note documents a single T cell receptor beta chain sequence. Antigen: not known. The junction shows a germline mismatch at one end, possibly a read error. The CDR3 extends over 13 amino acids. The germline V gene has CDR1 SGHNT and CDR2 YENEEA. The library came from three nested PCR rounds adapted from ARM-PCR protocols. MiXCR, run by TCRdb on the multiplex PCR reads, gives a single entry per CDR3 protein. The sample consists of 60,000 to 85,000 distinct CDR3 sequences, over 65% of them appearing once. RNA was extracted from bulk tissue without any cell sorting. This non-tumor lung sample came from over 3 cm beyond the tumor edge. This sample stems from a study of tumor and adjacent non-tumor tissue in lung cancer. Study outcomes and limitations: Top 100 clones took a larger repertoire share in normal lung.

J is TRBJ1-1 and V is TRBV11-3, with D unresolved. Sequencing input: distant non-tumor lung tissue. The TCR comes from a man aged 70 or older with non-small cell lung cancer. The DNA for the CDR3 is TGTGTCAGCAGCCTCCCGGCAAACACTGAAGCTTTCTTT. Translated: CVSSLPANTEAFF.